Listed below are T cell receptor beta chains from one sample, sequenced in a study of T cells after yellow fever vaccination. MiXCR, run by TCRdb on the 5' RACE reads, gives a single entry per CDR3 protein. The table has about 310,000 distinct CDR3 sequences, about 3.5% seen once. The sample consisted of PBMCs, taken on the day of the yellow fever booster vaccination. Source of these receptors: a man in his late teens or twenties who received the YFV17D yellow fever vaccine. The CDR3 runs from the conserved cysteine through the conserved F or W. The D gene is left open where the match is weak. Where a row states a size, it is once, few, many or the class of an expanded clone; other rows omit it.

d_call	v_call	clone_size	j_call	cdr3_nt	cdr3_aa
NA	TRBV7-2	many	TRBJ2-7	TGTGCCAGCAGCTCGCGACGCGCCTACGAGCAGTACTTC	CASSSRRAYEQYF
TRBD1	TRBV19	many	TRBJ1-2	TGTGCCAGTAGACCCACAGGGGCCGGCGACTATGGCTACACCTTC	CASRPTGAGDYGYTF
NA	TRBV4-3	NA	TRBJ1-2	TGCGCCAGCAGCCAAGATTCCCCAGAAGCTTTTTGGAATGGCTACACCTTC	CASSQDSPEAFWNGYTF
TRBD2	TRBV7-9	few	TRBJ2-5	TGTGCCAGCAGCAGCTCTAGCGGGCAAGAGACCCAGTACTTC	CASSSSSGQETQYF
TRBD1	TRBV5-1	many	TRBJ2-2	TGCGCCAGCAGCCCCACAGGGGGTCACACCGGGGAGCTGTTTTTT	CASSPTGGHTGELFF
NA	TRBV12-3/TRBV12-4	many	TRBJ1-3	TGTGCCAGCAGTATACAGGGATCTGGAAACACCATATATTTT	CASSIQGSGNTIYF
NA	TRBV3-1	few	TRBJ2-5	TGTGCCAGCACCCAGGAGAGGGGATGGAGAGAGACCCAGTACTTC	CASTQERGWRETQYF
NA	TRBV19	many	TRBJ2-7	TGTGCCAGTAGTATCTTCGGAAGTCCCTCCTACGAGCAGTACTTC	CASSIFGSPSYEQYF
NA	TRBV6-6	few	TRBJ1-2	TGTGCCAGCACCACGGACTATGGCTACACCTTC	CASTTDYGYTF
TRBD1	TRBV5-8	many	TRBJ2-2	TGTGCCAGCAGCTCGACCCGATGGACAGGTCACACCGGGGAGCTGTTTTTT	CASSSTRWTGHTGELFF